One and the same sample provided the 30 T cell receptor beta chains below, sequenced in a study of monozygotic twins with inflammatory bowel disease. From its re-call of the 5' RACE reads, TCRdb lists each CDR3 protein once, without DNA. This sample's table reports about 210,000 distinct CDR3 sequences. The material sequenced was blood. These receptors originate from a human donor with ulcerative colitis or Crohn's disease, or a healthy co-twin of an affected twin (not recorded which).

The chain couples TRBV15 to TRBJ2-1. This CDR3 has 15 residues. Germline V gene data show CDR1 as LNHNV and CDR2 as YYDKDF (reference sequence). CDR3 in amino acids: CATSRGFGSDNEQFF.

This chain uses TRBV5-1 with TRBJ1-3; TCRdb's D call, TRBD1, is unchecked because there is no DNA. From germline, CDR1 is SGHRS and CDR2 YFSETQ. The CDR3 runs 16 residues. CDR3 amino acids: CASSLEGGGSSNTIYF.

The chain combines TRBV27 with TRBJ1-2; TCRdb returns TRBD1, unconfirmable since there is no DNA. The CDR3 has 15 amino acids. CDR1 MNHEY and CDR2 SMNVEV come from the germline V gene (reference sequence). The chain's CDR3 is CASTLRRGNGDGYTF.

This rearrangement joins TRBV3-1 to TRBJ2-7; TCRdb's D call, TRBD1, is unchecked because there is no DNA. Germline V gene lookup returns CDR1 LGHDT and CDR2 YNNKEL (reference sequence). The CDR3 is made up of 17 amino acids. CDR3 sequence reads: CASSQDRRGTHSYEQYF.

The chain is built from TRBV20-1 and TRBJ2-3; as DNA is missing, the TRBD1 call by TCRdb cannot be tested. Germline V gives CDR1 DFQATT, CDR2 SNEGSKA (reference sequence). There are 15 residues in the CDR3. The CDR3: CSAQAADRAGDTQYF.

The chain combines TRBV4-2 with TRBJ1-6; as DNA is missing, the TRBD1 call by TCRdb cannot be tested. Germline-derived CDR1 and CDR2 are LGHNA and YNFKEQ. The CDR3 spans 15 residues. CDR3 residues: CASSQGDTEYSPLHF.

The CDR3 reads CASRFEAWDTQYF. This rearrangement joins TRBV12-3 or TRBV12-4 to TRBJ2-3. This CDR3 region has 13 residues.

The rearrangement uses TRBV7-6 and TRBJ1-4; TCRdb names TRBD1, which stays unverified in the absence of DNA. CDR3 length: 17 residues. Germline V lookup: CDR1 SGHVS, CDR2 FNYEAQ. The CDR3 region is CASSLMSPGATNEKLFF.

This chain connects TRBV19 to TRBJ1-2; TCRdb designates TRBD1, a call that cannot be tested without DNA. The CDR3 sequence is 15 residues long. Germline-derived CDR1 and CDR2 are LNHDA and SQIVND (reference sequence). The CDR3 sequence is CASSPGPAGSYGYTF.

J is TRBJ1-2 and V is TRBV27; TCRdb returns TRBD1, unconfirmable since there is no DNA. The CDR3 length is 14 residues. The germline V gene has CDR1 MNHEY and CDR2 SMNVEV (reference sequence). CDR3 sequence: CASSPGDRWSGYTF.

V gene TRBV6-1 combines with J gene TRBJ2-7; TCRdb returns TRBD1, unconfirmable since there is no DNA. The germline gives CDR1 MNHNS, CDR2 SASEGT. The CDR3 has 15 amino acids. CDR3 in amino acids: CASSEEDRGTYEQYF.

The chain employs TRBV27 and TRBJ1-1; TCRdb's D call of TRBD1 is untestable without DNA. CDR1 is MNHEY, CDR2 SMNVEV, per germline (reference sequence). This CDR3 is built from 14 residues. The CDR3: CASSSPGVAAEAFF.

The chain uses TRBV25-1 and TRBJ1-6. There are 13 residues in the CDR3. Germline loops: CDR1 MGHDK, CDR2 SYGVNS. The CDR3 reads CASSVSSGQGIHF. The whole variable domain, filled in from reference TRBV25-1 and TRBJ1-6, reads EADIYQTPRYLVIGTGKKITLECSQTMGHDKMYWYQQDPGMELHLIHYSYGVNSTEKGDLSSESTVSRIRTEHFPLTLESARPSHTSQYLCASSVSSGQGIHFGNGTRLTVT.

The gene calls are TRBV5-1 and TRBJ1-1; without DNA, the TCRdb call of TRBD1 cannot be checked. Germline V CDR1 and CDR2: SGHRS, YFSETQ. This CDR3 has 18 residues. CDR3 residues: CATLKGTTMTPRNTEAFF.

The chain couples TRBV18 to TRBJ2-1; the D gene TCRdb calls, TRBD2, cannot be checked with no DNA. The germline V gene has CDR1 KGHSH and CDR2 LQKENI. This CDR3 has 13 amino acids. CDR3 amino acids: CASSPNRGEQQFF. The variable domain in full, with the rest retrieved from reference TRBV18 and TRBJ2-1, is NAGVMQNPRHLVRRRGQEARLRCSPMKGHSHVYWYRQLPEEGLKFMVYLQKENIIDESGMPKERFSAEFPKEGPSILRIQQVVRGDSAAYFCASSPNRGEQQFFGPGTRLTVL.

The chain has TRBV20-1 and TRBJ1-1; there is no DNA to check the TCRdb D call of TRBD1. Per germline, CDR1 DFQATT and CDR2 SNEGSKA (reference sequence). The CDR3 length is 12 residues. The CDR3 loop reads CSAAGQGPEAFF.

The CDR3 region is CASSPVGGGNQPQHF. The V and J genes are TRBV5-1 and TRBJ1-5; the D call of TRBD1 rests on TCRdb alone, since no DNA is present to check it. The CDR3 has 15 amino acids. The germline gives CDR1 SGHRS, CDR2 YFSETQ.

The V call is TRBV27, the J call TRBJ2-1; TCRdb's assignment of TRBD1 cannot be checked, as there is no DNA. Germline V gene data show CDR1 as MNHEY and CDR2 as SMNVEV (reference sequence). This CDR3 is built from 17 residues. CDR3 residues: CASSRETGEITYNEQFF.

The rearrangement joins TRBV9 to TRBJ2-7; with no DNA, the TCRdb D assignment of TRBD1 cannot be verified. This CDR3 region has 14 residues. Germline values: CDR1 SGDLS, CDR2 YYNGEE. CDR3 sequence reads: CASSVEQGYYEQYF.

This chain joins TRBV5-1 and TRBJ2-7; TCRdb reports TRBD1, a call that lacks DNA to check it against. This CDR3 is 14 amino acids long. Germline values: CDR1 SGHRS, CDR2 YFSETQ. The CDR3 sequence: CASSSRTDLYEQYF.

The V and J genes are TRBV18 and TRBJ1-3. Germline-derived CDR1 and CDR2 are KGHSH and LQKENI. This CDR3 comprises 15 residues. The CDR3 here is CASSFDGGFGNTIYF.

The chain combines TRBV6-2 or TRBV6-3 with TRBJ2-7; the TRBD2 assignment by TCRdb is unverifiable without DNA. The CDR3 loop spans 15 amino acids. Germline-derived CDR1 and CDR2 are MNHEY and SVGEGT. CDR3 region: CASSRRTSGDYEQYF.

The V and J genes are TRBV7-3 and TRBJ2-1; with no DNA, the TCRdb D assignment of TRBD1 cannot be verified. Germline V gives CDR1 SGHTA, CDR2 FQGTGA. The CDR3 runs to 13 residues. The CDR3: CTSSPQTGREQFF.

The chain couples TRBV20-1 to TRBJ2-3; absent DNA, TCRdb's TRBD2 call cannot be checked. The CDR3 loop spans 16 amino acids. Per germline, CDR1 DFQATT and CDR2 SNEGSKA (reference sequence). CDR3 protein: CSAPSWTSVIVDTQYF.

The V call is TRBV6-5, the J call TRBJ1-5; TCRdb returns TRBD1, unconfirmable since there is no DNA. Germline-derived CDR1 and CDR2 are MNHEY and SVGAGI. The CDR3 totals 15 residues. CDR3 loop: CASSSAGESNQPQHF.

V usage is TRBV10-3 and J usage is TRBJ2-1; TCRdb selects TRBD1, and the lack of DNA leaves this call unchecked. This CDR3 is 16 amino acids long. Per germline, CDR1 ENHRY and CDR2 SYGVKD. CDR3 protein: CAISGGGTLSYNEQFF.

V gene TRBV20-1 combines with J gene TRBJ1-1; the TRBD1 assignment by TCRdb is unverifiable without DNA. The CDR3 contains 14 residues. From germline, CDR1 is DFQATT and CDR2 SNEGSKA (reference sequence). The CDR3 protein is CSARGAGMNTEAFF.

The CDR3 protein is CSAPPRGRQETQYF. The chain recombines TRBV20-1 with TRBJ2-5; TCRdb's D call of TRBD1 is untestable without DNA. CDR3 size: 14 residues. Germline V gives CDR1 DFQATT, CDR2 SNEGSKA (reference sequence).

The chain joins TRBV20-1 to TRBJ1-2. The length of the CDR3 is 12 residues. Germline CDR1 DFQATT, CDR2 SNEGSKA (reference sequence). The CDR3 is CSAHDTGSGYTF.

This sequence joins TRBV19 and TRBJ2-5; with no DNA, the TCRdb D assignment of TRBD2 cannot be verified. CDR1 LNHDA and CDR2 SQIVND come from the germline V gene (reference sequence). The CDR3 is 15 residues long. CDR3 sequence: CASSFDGRAEETQYF.